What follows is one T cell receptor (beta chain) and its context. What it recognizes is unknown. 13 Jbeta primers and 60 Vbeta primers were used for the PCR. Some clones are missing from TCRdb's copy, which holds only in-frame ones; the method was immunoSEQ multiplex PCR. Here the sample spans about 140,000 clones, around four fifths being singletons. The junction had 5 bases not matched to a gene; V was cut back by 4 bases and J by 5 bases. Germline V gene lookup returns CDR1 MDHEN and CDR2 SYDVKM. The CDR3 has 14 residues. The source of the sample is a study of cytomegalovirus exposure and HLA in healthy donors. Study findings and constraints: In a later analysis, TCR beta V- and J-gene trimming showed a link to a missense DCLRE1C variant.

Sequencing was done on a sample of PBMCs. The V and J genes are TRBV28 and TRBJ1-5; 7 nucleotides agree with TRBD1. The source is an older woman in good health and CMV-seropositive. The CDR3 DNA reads TGTGCCAGCAGTTCACAGGGGATCCATCAGCCCCAGCATTTT. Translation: CASSSQGIHQPQHF.